This T cell receptor beta chain was captured in a study of blood T cell repertoires in COVID-19. As for the study in general: Both acute and convalescent COVID-19 samples were obtained from the United States, Italy and Spain. T cells, B-cell-depleted T cells, or PBMCs provided the cDNA or gDNA that served as material.

This clone is a singleton in its sample. At one of its ends the junction is not consistent with the germline gene, which may arise from a read error. Original analysis: Researchers report that nucleated cell counts were estimated from reference gene primer amplification. Only in-frame clones appear in the TCRdb table, and some are missing; sequencing was by immunoSEQ multiplex PCR. The V and J calls and clone size are taken from that table; D and trimming were inferred from the DNA. The sample has under 300,000 clones, about four fifths seen once. This CDR3 comprises 14 residues. The germline CDR1 and CDR2 sequences are KGHSH and LQKENI.

This chain joins TRBV18 and TRBJ2-5, with D uncertain. The TCR was taken from a woman between 18 and 29 years old with acute or convalescent COVID-19. Sequenced: peripheral blood. The CDR3 loop is CASSPPMRQETQYF. The DNA of the CDR3 is TGTGCCAGCTCCCCACCTATGCGGCAAGAGACCCAGTACTTC.